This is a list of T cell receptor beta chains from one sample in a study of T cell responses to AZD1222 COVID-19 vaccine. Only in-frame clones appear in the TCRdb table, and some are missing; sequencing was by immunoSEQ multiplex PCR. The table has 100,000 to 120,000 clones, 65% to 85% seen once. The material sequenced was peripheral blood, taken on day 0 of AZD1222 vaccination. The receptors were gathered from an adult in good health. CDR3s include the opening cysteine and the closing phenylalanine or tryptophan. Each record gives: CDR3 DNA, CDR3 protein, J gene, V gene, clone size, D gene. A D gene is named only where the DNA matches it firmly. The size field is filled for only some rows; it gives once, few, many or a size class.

cdr3_nt: TGTGCCAGCGGAACCGGGACAGGGGGCCACGAGCAGTACTTC
cdr3_aa: CASGTGTGGHEQYF
j_call: TRBJ2-7
v_call: TRBV28
clone_size: NA
d_call: TRBD1

cdr3_nt: TGTGCCAGCAGCTTGCGTTCTGGGGGTAGCGGGAGAGTCTACGAGCAGTACTTC
cdr3_aa: CASSLRSGGSGRVYEQYF
j_call: TRBJ2-7
v_call: TRBV5-4
clone_size: NA
d_call: TRBD2

cdr3_nt: TGTGCCTGCCGGACGGATAATACTAATTCACCCCTCCACTTT
cdr3_aa: CACRTDNTNSPLHF
j_call: TRBJ1-6
v_call: TRBV30
clone_size: NA
d_call: NA

cdr3_nt: TGTGCCAGCAGGCTAGCGGGAGGCCCAGATACGCAGTATTTT
cdr3_aa: CASRLAGGPDTQYF
j_call: TRBJ2-3
v_call: TRBV5-4
clone_size: NA
d_call: TRBD2

cdr3_nt: TGTGCCACCAGCAGAGATTACGGTGGGACTGAAGCTTTCTTT
cdr3_aa: CATSRDYGGTEAFF
j_call: TRBJ1-1
v_call: TRBV15
clone_size: NA
d_call: NA

cdr3_nt: TGTGCCAGCAGCGTATCAGGGGACAGGGGGCTCAATCAGCCCCAGCATTTT
cdr3_aa: CASSVSGDRGLNQPQHF
j_call: TRBJ1-5
v_call: TRBV9
clone_size: NA
d_call: TRBD1

cdr3_nt: TGCGCCAGCAGCTTGGCGGTTGATTCACCCCTCCACTTT
cdr3_aa: CASSLAVDSPLHF
j_call: TRBJ1-6
v_call: TRBV5-1
clone_size: once
d_call: NA

cdr3_nt: TGTGCCAGCAGTACAGGGTTAGGGGCCAACGTCCTGACTTTC
cdr3_aa: CASSTGLGANVLTF
j_call: TRBJ2-6
v_call: TRBV6-2/TRBV6-3
clone_size: NA
d_call: NA

cdr3_nt: TGTGCCAGCAGCTTAGGGTTCCGAGGGTCTGATGAAAAACTGTTTTTT
cdr3_aa: CASSLGFRGSDEKLFF
j_call: TRBJ1-4
v_call: TRBV11-2
clone_size: NA
d_call: NA

cdr3_nt: TGTGCCAGCAGCTTGGGGCTCGGGGCCGGATATGGCTACACCTTC
cdr3_aa: CASSLGLGAGYGYTF
j_call: TRBJ1-2
v_call: TRBV5-6
clone_size: NA
d_call: NA

cdr3_nt: TGTGCCAGCAGCACCGGGACAGGGTATCTAGCTTTCTTT
cdr3_aa: CASSTGTGYLAFF
j_call: TRBJ1-1
v_call: TRBV12-3/TRBV12-4
clone_size: few
d_call: TRBD1

cdr3_nt: TGTGCCAGCAGCCAAGGCACTAGCGGGGCGACCGGGGAGCTGTTTTTT
cdr3_aa: CASSQGTSGATGELFF
j_call: TRBJ2-2
v_call: TRBV3-1/TRBV3-2
clone_size: NA
d_call: TRBD2

cdr3_nt: TGTGCCAGCAGCCGACCGGGACAGGGGGGAAACACCATATATTTT
cdr3_aa: CASSRPGQGGNTIYF
j_call: TRBJ1-3
v_call: TRBV16
clone_size: NA
d_call: TRBD1

cdr3_nt: TGTGCCAGCAGGTTAGGGGGGGTGAGCTCCTATAATTCACCCCTCCACTTT
cdr3_aa: CASRLGGVSSYNSPLHF
j_call: TRBJ1-6
v_call: TRBV28
clone_size: NA
d_call: NA

cdr3_nt: TGTGCCAGCAGTTTAAGACAGGGGGGCTACAATGAGCAGTTCTTC
cdr3_aa: CASSLRQGGYNEQFF
j_call: TRBJ2-1
v_call: TRBV28
clone_size: NA
d_call: TRBD1

cdr3_nt: TGCGCCAGCAGCCAAGTCGGCTTGGGGGTCGGCACCGGGGAGCTGTTTTTT
cdr3_aa: CASSQVGLGVGTGELFF
j_call: TRBJ2-2
v_call: TRBV4-1
clone_size: NA
d_call: NA

cdr3_nt: TGTGCCAGCAGGGCTAGCGGGGCTAGCACAGATACGCAGTATTTT
cdr3_aa: CASRASGASTDTQYF
j_call: TRBJ2-3
v_call: TRBV2
clone_size: NA
d_call: TRBD2

cdr3_nt: TGTGCCAGCTCCCTTACAGGGGACTCCTATAATTCACCCCTCCACTTT
cdr3_aa: CASSLTGDSYNSPLHF
j_call: TRBJ1-6
v_call: TRBV18
clone_size: NA
d_call: TRBD1

cdr3_nt: TGTGCCAGCAGGACCACAGATACGCAGTATTTT
cdr3_aa: CASRTTDTQYF
j_call: TRBJ2-3
v_call: TRBV5-4
clone_size: NA
d_call: NA

cdr3_nt: TGTGCCAGTGGCAGGGACTATGGCTACACCTTC
cdr3_aa: CASGRDYGYTF
j_call: TRBJ1-2
v_call: TRBV19
clone_size: NA
d_call: NA

cdr3_nt: TGTGCCAGCAGGCTGACAGAAGCGAACACTGAAGCTTTCTTT
cdr3_aa: CASRLTEANTEAFF
j_call: TRBJ1-1
v_call: TRBV2
clone_size: NA
d_call: NA

cdr3_nt: TGTGCCAGCAGTTTGAGGCTCAATGAGCAGTTCTTC
cdr3_aa: CASSLRLNEQFF
j_call: TRBJ2-1
v_call: TRBV5-6
clone_size: NA
d_call: NA

cdr3_nt: TGCGCCAGCAGCTCATGGACAGGGCGAGAAGATAGAGGCTACACCTTC
cdr3_aa: CASSSWTGREDRGYTF
j_call: TRBJ1-2
v_call: TRBV5-1
clone_size: NA
d_call: TRBD1

cdr3_nt: TGTGCCAGCAGCTTCGCAGGGGGCGCTTTCGACAATGAGCAGTTCTTC
cdr3_aa: CASSFAGGAFDNEQFF
j_call: TRBJ2-1
v_call: TRBV5-5
clone_size: few
d_call: TRBD1

cdr3_nt: TGTGCCAGCAGTTTAAAACTAGCCAGAGATACGCAGTATTTT
cdr3_aa: CASSLKLARDTQYF
j_call: TRBJ2-3
v_call: TRBV27
clone_size: NA
d_call: NA

cdr3_nt: TGCGCCAGCAGCCAAGGTGGCTGGGAGGGAAACACTGAAGCTTTCTTT
cdr3_aa: CASSQGGWEGNTEAFF
j_call: TRBJ1-1
v_call: TRBV4-3
clone_size: NA
d_call: NA

cdr3_nt: TGTGCCAGCAGCTTACTAGCGGGGGTCACCGGCACAGATACGCAGTATTTT
cdr3_aa: CASSLLAGVTGTDTQYF
j_call: TRBJ2-3
v_call: TRBV7-3
clone_size: NA
d_call: TRBD2

cdr3_nt: TGTGCCAGCAGCTTGGGACCGCTGGACGAGCAGTACTTC
cdr3_aa: CASSLGPLDEQYF
j_call: TRBJ2-7
v_call: TRBV5-4
clone_size: few
d_call: NA

cdr3_nt: TGTGCCAGCAGCCCGGGGGAGTTGGCCTATGGCTACACCTTC
cdr3_aa: CASSPGELAYGYTF
j_call: TRBJ1-2
v_call: TRBV7-2
clone_size: NA
d_call: NA

cdr3_nt: TGTGCCAGCAGTCCCGCCGCAGGTTATAGCAATCAGCCCCAGCATTTT
cdr3_aa: CASSPAAGYSNQPQHF
j_call: TRBJ1-5
v_call: TRBV27
clone_size: NA
d_call: NA

cdr3_nt: TGCGCCAGCTGGAAAGGGACGATGAACACTGAAGCTTTCTTT
cdr3_aa: CASWKGTMNTEAFF
j_call: TRBJ1-1
v_call: TRBV23-1
clone_size: NA
d_call: NA

cdr3_nt: TGTGCCAGCAGTTTATTGGACAGGGGTCGAGACACTGAAGCTTTCTTT
cdr3_aa: CASSLLDRGRDTEAFF
j_call: TRBJ1-1
v_call: TRBV28
clone_size: few
d_call: TRBD1

cdr3_nt: TGTGCCAGCTCACCGACACTTGGGACAGCGAACACTGAAGCTTTCTTT
cdr3_aa: CASSPTLGTANTEAFF
j_call: TRBJ1-1
v_call: TRBV18
clone_size: NA
d_call: TRBD1

cdr3_nt: TGCAGCGTTGCCCAGGGGTCGGGCACTGAAGCTTTCTTT
cdr3_aa: CSVAQGSGTEAFF
j_call: TRBJ1-1
v_call: TRBV29-1
clone_size: NA
d_call: NA

cdr3_nt: TGTGCCAGCAGCGACGGACTTCAGGGCTTGAACACTGAAGCTTTCTTT
cdr3_aa: CASSDGLQGLNTEAFF
j_call: TRBJ1-1
v_call: TRBV9
clone_size: NA
d_call: NA

cdr3_nt: TGTGCCAGCAGCAAGCACGAGGGTGTCACTGAAGCTTTCTTT
cdr3_aa: CASSKHEGVTEAFF
j_call: TRBJ1-1
v_call: TRBV6-2/TRBV6-3
clone_size: NA
d_call: NA

cdr3_nt: TGTGCCAGCAGCGCATTTGGACAGGGGATCTATGGCTACACCTTC
cdr3_aa: CASSAFGQGIYGYTF
j_call: TRBJ1-2
v_call: TRBV9
clone_size: NA
d_call: TRBD1

cdr3_nt: TGTGCCAGCAGTTACGACGTCCTTCGGCGATTCAGGGTGAACACTGAAGCTTTCTTT
cdr3_aa: CASSYDVLRRFRVNTEAFF
j_call: TRBJ1-1
v_call: TRBV6-2/TRBV6-3
clone_size: NA
d_call: NA

cdr3_nt: TGTGCCAGCAGTTGGCGGAGAATCAATGAGCAGTTCTTC
cdr3_aa: CASSWRRINEQFF
j_call: TRBJ2-1
v_call: TRBV12-3/TRBV12-4
clone_size: few
d_call: NA

cdr3_nt: TGTGCCTGGAGTGTTGGGGAATCGCAGCCCCAGCATTTT
cdr3_aa: CAWSVGESQPQHF
j_call: TRBJ1-5
v_call: TRBV30
clone_size: NA
d_call: NA

cdr3_nt: TGTGCCAGCAGCTTCGACGGACTAGCGGGGGGTAACGGGGAGCTGTTTTTT
cdr3_aa: CASSFDGLAGGNGELFF
j_call: TRBJ2-2
v_call: TRBV5-4
clone_size: once
d_call: TRBD2

cdr3_nt: TGTGCCAGCTCACCACCCGGGACTAGCTTCGATGAGCAGTTCTTC
cdr3_aa: CASSPPGTSFDEQFF
j_call: TRBJ2-1
v_call: TRBV18
clone_size: NA
d_call: TRBD2

cdr3_nt: TGTGCCACCCCTGGGGACAGGGGACTGACGGTTAGGGGCTACACCTTC
cdr3_aa: CATPGDRGLTVRGYTF
j_call: TRBJ1-2
v_call: TRBV28
clone_size: NA
d_call: TRBD1

cdr3_nt: TGTGCCAGCAGGCCAGCCCTAGCGGGGGCCTACGAGCAGTACTTC
cdr3_aa: CASRPALAGAYEQYF
j_call: TRBJ2-7
v_call: TRBV28
clone_size: few
d_call: TRBD2

cdr3_nt: TGCGCCAGCAGCCTAGGGTCGGGCAAAAACATTCAGTACTTC
cdr3_aa: CASSLGSGKNIQYF
j_call: TRBJ2-4
v_call: TRBV4-1
clone_size: few
d_call: NA

cdr3_nt: TGTGCCAGCAGCTTGGACGGGCTAGATAATGAAAAACTGTTTTTT
cdr3_aa: CASSLDGLDNEKLFF
j_call: TRBJ1-4
v_call: TRBV5-5
clone_size: NA
d_call: NA

cdr3_nt: TGTGCCAGCAGCGTAGCTAGCGGGAGAGGCAATGAGCAGTTCTTC
cdr3_aa: CASSVASGRGNEQFF
j_call: TRBJ2-1
v_call: TRBV9
clone_size: NA
d_call: TRBD2

cdr3_nt: TGTGCCAGCTCACAAAGACCGCCGGGACAGGGGGCCTACGAGCAGTACTTC
cdr3_aa: CASSQRPPGQGAYEQYF
j_call: TRBJ2-7
v_call: TRBV18
clone_size: few
d_call: TRBD1

cdr3_nt: TGTGCCAGCAGTCTTCGGAACACTGAAGCTTTCTTT
cdr3_aa: CASSLRNTEAFF
j_call: TRBJ1-1
v_call: TRBV6-2/TRBV6-3
clone_size: NA
d_call: NA

cdr3_nt: TGTGCCAGCAGCCCGAGGGAGGGACGCGAGCAGTACTTC
cdr3_aa: CASSPREGREQYF
j_call: TRBJ2-7
v_call: TRBV5-4
clone_size: NA
d_call: TRBD2

cdr3_nt: TGTGCCAGTACCCTCCGGGACAGAGACTCTAGGAGCTCCTACGAGCAGTACTTC
cdr3_aa: CASTLRDRDSRSSYEQYF
j_call: TRBJ2-7
v_call: TRBV19
clone_size: once
d_call: TRBD1

cdr3_nt: TGTGCCAGCAGTCCCCTTTGGGAGCCCAAAAACATTCAGTACTTC
cdr3_aa: CASSPLWEPKNIQYF
j_call: TRBJ2-4
v_call: TRBV27
clone_size: NA
d_call: NA

cdr3_nt: TGTGCCAGCAGCGCCCGGACAGGGGGGGACTATGGCTACACCTTC
cdr3_aa: CASSARTGGDYGYTF
j_call: TRBJ1-2
v_call: TRBV3-1/TRBV3-2
clone_size: NA
d_call: TRBD1

cdr3_nt: TGTGCCAGCAGCCAGCGTAGCGGGGGCAATGAGCAGTTCTTC
cdr3_aa: CASSQRSGGNEQFF
j_call: TRBJ2-1
v_call: TRBV3-1/TRBV3-2
clone_size: NA
d_call: TRBD2

cdr3_nt: TGTGCCAGCTCACCAACGAACATGAACACTGAAGCTTTCTTT
cdr3_aa: CASSPTNMNTEAFF
j_call: TRBJ1-1
v_call: TRBV18
clone_size: few
d_call: NA